This TCR beta chain was documented in a study of shared clonotypes between healthy human individuals. Germline-derived CDR1 and CDR2 are MNHNS and SASEGT. This CDR3 region has 15 residues. The ends lost 4 bases at V and 2 bases at J; junction bases unmatched: 8. Study results and caveats: Only a few donors were included, so the genetic and exposure-history diversity represented was limited.

Every one of the donors was a Caucasian adult that lived in Nashville, Tennessee. Data came from immunoSEQ multiplex PCR; TCRdb stores just in-frame clones and leaves some out. Of about 560,000 clones listed, around 80% are singletons. A word on this clone: Its target is not known.

The sample consisted of PBMCs. This TCR came from a woman in her thirties or forties in good health. Some clones in this sample may be carry-over from other donors' samples. This chain joins TRBV6-1 and TRBJ2-7, with 7 bases identical to TRBD1. DNA of the CDR3: TGTGCCAGCAGTGGAGAGGACAGGACTCCCTACGAGCAGTACTTC. Translation gives CASSGEDRTPYEQYF.